This T cell receptor beta chain originates from a study of T-cell memory formation after mild COVID-19. This clonotype was counted between two and nine times. TCRdb fed the 5' RACE reads into MiXCR, producing one record per CDR3 protein. The sample consists of just over 150,000 distinct CDR3 sequences, 25% to 40% of them appearing once. Trimming took off 3 bases at V and 2 bases at J, with 8 bases between the two ends. This CDR3 is 12 amino acids long. Germline CDR1 reads DFQATT; CDR2 reads SNEGSKA (reference sequence). This TCR was recovered from an adult woman who had mild COVID-19 (a few samples of this study predate the infection). Cell type and time point are not known. Sequencing was done on a sample of PBMCs or a T cell subset sorted from them (not recorded which). This chain uses TRBV20-1 with TRBJ2-7; D may be TRBD1 (5 bases). The CDR3 sequence: CSARDITYEQYF. The DNA of the CDR3 is TGCAGTGCTAGGGACATCACCTACGAGCAGTACTTC.